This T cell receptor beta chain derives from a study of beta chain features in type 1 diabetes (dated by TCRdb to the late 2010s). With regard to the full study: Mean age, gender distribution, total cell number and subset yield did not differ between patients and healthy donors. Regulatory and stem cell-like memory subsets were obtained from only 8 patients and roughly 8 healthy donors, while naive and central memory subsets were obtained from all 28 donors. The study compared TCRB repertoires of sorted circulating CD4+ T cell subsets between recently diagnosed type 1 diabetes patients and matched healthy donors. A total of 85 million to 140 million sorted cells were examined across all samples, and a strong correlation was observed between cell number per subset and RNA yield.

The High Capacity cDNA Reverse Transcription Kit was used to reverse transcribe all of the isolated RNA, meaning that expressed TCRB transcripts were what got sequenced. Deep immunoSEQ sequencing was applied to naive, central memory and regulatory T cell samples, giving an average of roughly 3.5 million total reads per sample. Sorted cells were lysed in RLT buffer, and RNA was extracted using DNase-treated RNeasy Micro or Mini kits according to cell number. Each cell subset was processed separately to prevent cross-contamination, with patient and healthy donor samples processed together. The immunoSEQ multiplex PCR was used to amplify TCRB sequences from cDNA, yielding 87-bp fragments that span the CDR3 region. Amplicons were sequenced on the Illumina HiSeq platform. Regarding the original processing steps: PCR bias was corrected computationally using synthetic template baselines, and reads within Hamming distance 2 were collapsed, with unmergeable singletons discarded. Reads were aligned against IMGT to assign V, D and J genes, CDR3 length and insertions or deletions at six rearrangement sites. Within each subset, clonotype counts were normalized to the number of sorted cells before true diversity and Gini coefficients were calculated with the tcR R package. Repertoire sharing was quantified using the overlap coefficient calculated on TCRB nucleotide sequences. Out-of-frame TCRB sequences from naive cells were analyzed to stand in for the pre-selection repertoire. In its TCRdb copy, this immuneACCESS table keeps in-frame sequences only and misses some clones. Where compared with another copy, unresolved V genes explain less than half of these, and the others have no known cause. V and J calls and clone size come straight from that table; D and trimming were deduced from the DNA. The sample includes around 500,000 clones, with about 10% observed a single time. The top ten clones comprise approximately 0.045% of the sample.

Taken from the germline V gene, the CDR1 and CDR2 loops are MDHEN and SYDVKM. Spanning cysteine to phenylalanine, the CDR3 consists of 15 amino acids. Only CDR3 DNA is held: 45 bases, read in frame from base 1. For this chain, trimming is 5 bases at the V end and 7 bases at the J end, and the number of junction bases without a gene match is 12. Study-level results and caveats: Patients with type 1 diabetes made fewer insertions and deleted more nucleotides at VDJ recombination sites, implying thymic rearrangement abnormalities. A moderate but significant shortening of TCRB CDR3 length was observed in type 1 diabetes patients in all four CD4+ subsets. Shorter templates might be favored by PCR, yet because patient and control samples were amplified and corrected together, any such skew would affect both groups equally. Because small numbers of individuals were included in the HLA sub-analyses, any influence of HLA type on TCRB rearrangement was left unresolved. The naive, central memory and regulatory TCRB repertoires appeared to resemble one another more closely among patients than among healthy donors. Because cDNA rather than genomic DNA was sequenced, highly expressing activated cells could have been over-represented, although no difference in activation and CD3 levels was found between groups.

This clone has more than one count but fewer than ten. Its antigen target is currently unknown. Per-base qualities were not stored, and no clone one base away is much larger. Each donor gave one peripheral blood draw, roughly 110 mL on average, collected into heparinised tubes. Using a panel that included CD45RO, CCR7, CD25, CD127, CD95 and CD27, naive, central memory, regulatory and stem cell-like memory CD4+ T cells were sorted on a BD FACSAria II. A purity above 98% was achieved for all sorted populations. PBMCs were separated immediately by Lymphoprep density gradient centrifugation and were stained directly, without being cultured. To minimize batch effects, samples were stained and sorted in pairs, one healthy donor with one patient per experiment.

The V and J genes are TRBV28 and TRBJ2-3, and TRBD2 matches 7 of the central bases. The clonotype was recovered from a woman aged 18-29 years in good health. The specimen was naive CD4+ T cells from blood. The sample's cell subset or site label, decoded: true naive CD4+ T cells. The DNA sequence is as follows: TGTGCCAGCAGTCTCATGCGGGGGAAGAGGAATACGCAGTATTTT. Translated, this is CASSLMRGKRNTQYF.